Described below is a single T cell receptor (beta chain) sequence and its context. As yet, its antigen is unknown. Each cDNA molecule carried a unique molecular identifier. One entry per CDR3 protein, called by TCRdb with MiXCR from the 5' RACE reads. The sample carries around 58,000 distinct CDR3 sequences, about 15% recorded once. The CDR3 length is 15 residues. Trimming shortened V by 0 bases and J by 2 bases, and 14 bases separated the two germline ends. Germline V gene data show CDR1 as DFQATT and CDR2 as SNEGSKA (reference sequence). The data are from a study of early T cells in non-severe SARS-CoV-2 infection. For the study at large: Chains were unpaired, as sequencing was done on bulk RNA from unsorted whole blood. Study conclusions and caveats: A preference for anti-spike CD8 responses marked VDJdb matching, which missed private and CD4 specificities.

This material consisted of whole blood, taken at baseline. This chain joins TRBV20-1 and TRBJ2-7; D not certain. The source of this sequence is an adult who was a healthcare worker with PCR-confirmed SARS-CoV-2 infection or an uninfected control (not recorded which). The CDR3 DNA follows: TGCAGTGCTAGAGATCTGATAGAAGTACCCTACGAGCAGTACTTC. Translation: CSARDLIEVPYEQYF.